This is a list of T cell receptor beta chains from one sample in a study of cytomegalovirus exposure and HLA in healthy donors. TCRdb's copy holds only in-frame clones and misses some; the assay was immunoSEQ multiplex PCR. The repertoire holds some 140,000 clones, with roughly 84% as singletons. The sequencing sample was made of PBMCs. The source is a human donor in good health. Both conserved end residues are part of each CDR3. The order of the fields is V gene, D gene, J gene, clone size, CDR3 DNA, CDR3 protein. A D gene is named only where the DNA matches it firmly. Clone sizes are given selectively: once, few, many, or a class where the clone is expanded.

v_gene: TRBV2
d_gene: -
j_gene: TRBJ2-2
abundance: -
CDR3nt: TGTGCCAGCAGTGAAGATTACCCGGGGGGCAGTATGACCGGGGAGCTGTTTTTT
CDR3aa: CASSEDYPGGSMTGELFF

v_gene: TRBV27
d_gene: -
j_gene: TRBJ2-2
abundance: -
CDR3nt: TGTGCCAGCAGCCTCGACAGGCTAAACACCGGGGAGCTGTTTTTT
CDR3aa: CASSLDRLNTGELFF

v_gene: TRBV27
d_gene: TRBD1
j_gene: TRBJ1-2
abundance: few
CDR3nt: TGTGCCAGCAGTTTAAGGACAGGGGCATATGGCTACACCTTC
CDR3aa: CASSLRTGAYGYTF

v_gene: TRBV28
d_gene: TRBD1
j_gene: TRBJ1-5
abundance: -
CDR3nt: TGTGCCAGCAGGACAGGGGGGAGAAATCAGCCCCAGCATTTT
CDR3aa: CASRTGGRNQPQHF

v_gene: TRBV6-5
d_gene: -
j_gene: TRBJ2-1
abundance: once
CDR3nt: TGTGCCAGCAGTTACTCGAGATACAATGAGCAGTTCTTC
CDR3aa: CASSYSRYNEQFF

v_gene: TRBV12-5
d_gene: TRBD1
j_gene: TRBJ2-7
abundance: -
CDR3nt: TGTGCTAGTGGTTTGAGTGACAGGGAATTCTACGAGCAGTACTTC
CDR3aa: CASGLSDREFYEQYF

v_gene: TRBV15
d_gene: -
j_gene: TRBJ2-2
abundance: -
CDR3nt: TGTGCCACCAGCAGAGATACTGTCATCACCGGGGAGCTGTTTTTT
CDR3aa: CATSRDTVITGELFF

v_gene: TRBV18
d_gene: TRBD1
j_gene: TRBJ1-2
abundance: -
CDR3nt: TGTGCCAGCTCACCATCAAGGGACAGGCCTCAGGGCTACACCTTC
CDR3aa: CASSPSRDRPQGYTF

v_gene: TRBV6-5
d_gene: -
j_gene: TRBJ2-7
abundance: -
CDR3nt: TGTGCCAGCAGAAAGGGGCGCCACAAAGACGAGCAGTACTTC
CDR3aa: CASRKGRHKDEQYF

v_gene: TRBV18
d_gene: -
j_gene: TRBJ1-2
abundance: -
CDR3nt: TGTGCCAGCTCACCACCCAGGGACACCTATGGCTACACCTTC
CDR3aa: CASSPPRDTYGYTF

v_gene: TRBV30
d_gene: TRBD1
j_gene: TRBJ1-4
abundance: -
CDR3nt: TGTGCCTGGGGGTCTAGTTTGGGACAGGGGAATGAAAAACTGTTTTTT
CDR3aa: CAWGSSLGQGNEKLFF

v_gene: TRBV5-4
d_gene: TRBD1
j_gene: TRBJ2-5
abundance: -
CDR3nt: TGTGCCAGCAGCGTACAGGGGGCCCAAGAGACCCAGTACTTC
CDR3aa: CASSVQGAQETQYF

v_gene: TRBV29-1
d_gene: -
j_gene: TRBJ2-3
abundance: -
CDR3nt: TGCAGCGTTCCATCAAAGACTCACTCAGATACGCAGTATTTT
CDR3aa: CSVPSKTHSDTQYF

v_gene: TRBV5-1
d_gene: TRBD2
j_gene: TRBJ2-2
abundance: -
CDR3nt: TGCGCCAGCAGCCAGCGGACTAGCGGGAGGGCCTCGGTCGGGGAGCTGTTTTTT
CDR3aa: CASSQRTSGRASVGELFF

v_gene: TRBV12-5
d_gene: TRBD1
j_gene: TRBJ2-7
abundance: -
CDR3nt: TGTGCTAGTGGTTTGGTTGTTGGGACAGGGGGCGGAGCCCTATCCTACGAGCAGTACTTC
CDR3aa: CASGLVVGTGGGALSYEQYF

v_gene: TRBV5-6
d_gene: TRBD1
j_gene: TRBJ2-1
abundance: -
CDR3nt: TGTGCCAGCAGCTTTTTTGACAGGGGGTCCTACAATGAGCAGTTCTTC
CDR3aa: CASSFFDRGSYNEQFF

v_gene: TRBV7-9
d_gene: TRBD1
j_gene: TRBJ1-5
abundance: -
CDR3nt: TGTGCCAGCAGCTTAGGGACAGGGCGGGATCAGCCCCAGCATTTT
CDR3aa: CASSLGTGRDQPQHF

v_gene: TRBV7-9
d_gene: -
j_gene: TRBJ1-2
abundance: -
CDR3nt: TGTGCCAGCAGTTCCTCCCAGGGATCTAACTATGGCTACACCTTC
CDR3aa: CASSSSQGSNYGYTF

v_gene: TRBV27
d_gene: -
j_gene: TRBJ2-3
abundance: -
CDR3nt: TGTGCCAGCAGTTTATTGGGTTTCGGGAGCACAGATACGCAGTATTTT
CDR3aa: CASSLLGFGSTDTQYF

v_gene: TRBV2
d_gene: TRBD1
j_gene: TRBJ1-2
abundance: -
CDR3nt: TGTGCCAGCAGGCCGACAGGGGTCAGAAAAGGCTACACCTTC
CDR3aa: CASRPTGVRKGYTF

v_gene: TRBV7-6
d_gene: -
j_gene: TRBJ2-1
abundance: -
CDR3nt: TGTGCCAGCAGCTTAGCCTTAGGGGTTGAGCAGTTCTTC
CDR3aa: CASSLALGVEQFF

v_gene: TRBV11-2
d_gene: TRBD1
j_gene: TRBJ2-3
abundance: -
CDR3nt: TGTGCCAGCAGCTTAGGTGACAGGGGCTTCACAGATACGCAGTATTTT
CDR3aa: CASSLGDRGFTDTQYF

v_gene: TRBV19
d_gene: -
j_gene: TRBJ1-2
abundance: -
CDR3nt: TGTGCCAGTAGTGTACCGGGTCCATATGGCTACACCTTC
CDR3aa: CASSVPGPYGYTF

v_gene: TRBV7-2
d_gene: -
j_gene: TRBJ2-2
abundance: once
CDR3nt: TGTGCCAGCAGCTTCCGGGCCGGGGAGCTGTTTTTT
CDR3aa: CASSFRAGELFF

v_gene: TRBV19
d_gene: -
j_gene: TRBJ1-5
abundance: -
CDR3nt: TGTGCCAGTAGTATAGGGGCCGACAATCAGCCCCAGCATTTT
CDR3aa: CASSIGADNQPQHF

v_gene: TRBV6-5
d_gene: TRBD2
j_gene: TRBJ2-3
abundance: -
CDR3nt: TGTGCCAGCAGTTACTTAGCGGGCGACACAGATACGCAGTATTTT
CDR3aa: CASSYLAGDTDTQYF

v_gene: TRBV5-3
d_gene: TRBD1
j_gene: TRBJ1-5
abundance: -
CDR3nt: TGTGCCAGAAGCTCTGGGCAGGGGGTACCCTGGGGTGCGCCCCAGCATTTT
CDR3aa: CARSSGQGVPWGAPQHF

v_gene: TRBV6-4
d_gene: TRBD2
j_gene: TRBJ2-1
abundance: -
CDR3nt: TGTGCCAGCAGTGTACTAGCGGGGGGGAGTGGTGAGCAGTTCTTC
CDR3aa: CASSVLAGGSGEQFF

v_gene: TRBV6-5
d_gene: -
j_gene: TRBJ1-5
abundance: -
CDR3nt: TGTGCCAGCAGACCTGACAGGAGCAATCAGCCCCAGCATTTT
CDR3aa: CASRPDRSNQPQHF

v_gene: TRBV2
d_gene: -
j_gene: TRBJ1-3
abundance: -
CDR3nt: TGTGCCAGCAGTGGGAAGGGGCAGGGTCAATCTGGAAACACCATATATTTT
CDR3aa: CASSGKGQGQSGNTIYF

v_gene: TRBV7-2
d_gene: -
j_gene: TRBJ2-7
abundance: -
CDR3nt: TGTGCCAGCAGCTTACGAGCCCAGGCTAGGGGCGAGCAGTACTTC
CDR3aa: CASSLRAQARGEQYF

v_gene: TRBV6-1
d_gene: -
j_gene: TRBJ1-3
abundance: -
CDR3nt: TGTGCCAGCAGTCCGGGACAATTCTCTGGAAACACCATATATTTT
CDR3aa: CASSPGQFSGNTIYF

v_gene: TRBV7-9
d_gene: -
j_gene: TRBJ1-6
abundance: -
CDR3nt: TGTGCCAGCAGCTTAGGGGGGCAGGACAAGAATTCACCCCTCCACTTT
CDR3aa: CASSLGGQDKNSPLHF

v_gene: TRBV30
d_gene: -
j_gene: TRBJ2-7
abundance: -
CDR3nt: TGTGCCTGGAGTGTAGGGGAAGAGCAGTACTTC
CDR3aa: CAWSVGEEQYF

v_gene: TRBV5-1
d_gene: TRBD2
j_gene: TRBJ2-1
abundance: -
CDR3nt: TGCGCCAGCAGCTTGGGGGGCGGGGGCTCCTACAATGAGCAGTTCTTC
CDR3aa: CASSLGGGGSYNEQFF

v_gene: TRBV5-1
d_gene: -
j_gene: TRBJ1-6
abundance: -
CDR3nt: TGCGCCAGCAGTGACAGCTCCTATAATTCACCCCTCCACTTT
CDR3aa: CASSDSSYNSPLHF

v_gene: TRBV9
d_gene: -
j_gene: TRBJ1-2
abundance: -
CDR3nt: TGTGCCAGCAGCGGCAGCGATTATGGGTATGGCTACACCTTC
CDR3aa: CASSGSDYGYGYTF

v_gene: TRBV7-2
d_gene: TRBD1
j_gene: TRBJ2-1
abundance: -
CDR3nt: TGTGCCAGCAGCCCCGCAGGGGGCGTTAGGTACAATGAGCAGTTCTTC
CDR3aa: CASSPAGGVRYNEQFF

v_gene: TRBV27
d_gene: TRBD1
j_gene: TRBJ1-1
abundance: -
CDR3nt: TGTGCCAGCAGTCTAGACAGGGGGAACACTGAAGCTTTCTTT
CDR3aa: CASSLDRGNTEAFF

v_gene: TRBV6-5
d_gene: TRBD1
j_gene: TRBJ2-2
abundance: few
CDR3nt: TGTGCCAGCAGTCCTTCCAGGGGGCGCATCGGGGAGCTGTTTTTT
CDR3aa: CASSPSRGRIGELFF

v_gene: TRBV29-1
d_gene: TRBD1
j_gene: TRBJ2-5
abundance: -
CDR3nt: TGCAGCGTTGAAGGGGGACAGCATTGGAACCAAGAGACCCAGTACTTC
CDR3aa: CSVEGGQHWNQETQYF

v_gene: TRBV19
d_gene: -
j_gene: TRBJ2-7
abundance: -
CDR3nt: TGTGCCAGTAGTAGACAGGACCTCTACGAGCAGTACTTC
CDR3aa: CASSRQDLYEQYF

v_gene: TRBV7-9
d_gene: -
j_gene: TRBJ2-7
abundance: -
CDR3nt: TGTGCCAGCAGCTTGGCAGGGTGGGACGAGCAGTACTTC
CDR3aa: CASSLAGWDEQYF

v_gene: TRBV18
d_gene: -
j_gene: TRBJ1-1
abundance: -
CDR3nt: TGTGCCAGCTCTCGCGGGTCGCTAATCGGGGGCACTGAAGCTTTCTTT
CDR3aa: CASSRGSLIGGTEAFF

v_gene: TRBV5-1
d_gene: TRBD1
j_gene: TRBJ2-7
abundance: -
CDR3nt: TGCGCCAGCAGCTTGGAGGGGGCTACATCCTACGAGCAGTACTTC
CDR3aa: CASSLEGATSYEQYF

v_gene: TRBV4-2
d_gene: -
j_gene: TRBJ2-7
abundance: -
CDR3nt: TGTGCCAGCAGCCAGAGGGAAACTTCCGGGGATGCAAAAATCTACGAGCAGTACTTC
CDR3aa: CASSQRETSGDAKIYEQYF

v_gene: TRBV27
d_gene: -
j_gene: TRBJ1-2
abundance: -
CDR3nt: TGTGCCAGCAGTTCAAGGGGGGGGCGGTTTTGGGGCTACACCTTC
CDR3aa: CASSSRGGRFWGYTF